Below, 23 T cell receptor beta chains from the same sample are listed, as sequenced in a study of T cells in Graves' hyperthyroidism and ophthalmopathy. Researchers took RNA transcripts and amplified the TCR beta CDR3 regions from them. Primed by the HTBI set, a first-round RT-PCR was run on the TCR CDR3. TCRdb called the multiplex PCR reads again in MiXCR, with one record for every CDR3 protein. This repertoire shows over 150,000 distinct CDR3 sequences, approximately 15% found once; its top ten account for 25% to 30%. Sequenced input: blood. All receptors derive from a woman aged 50 to 65 with Graves' hyperthyroidism.

This chain uses TRBV11-2 with TRBJ2-1, with D uncertain. The CDR3 sequence is 13 residues long. With 6 bases removed from V and 8 bases from J, the gap between germline ends came to 14 bases. The germline gives CDR1 SGHAT, CDR2 FQNNGV. This chain's CDR3 is CASSPDTMDEQFF. CDR3 bases: TGTGCCAGCAGTCCTGACACAATGGATGAGCAGTTCTTC.

In this sample, this clonotype turned up many times. The chain uses TRBV7-9 and TRBJ2-5; D is possibly TRBD2 (6 bases). The CDR3 spans 14 residues. Germline values: CDR1 SEHNR, CDR2 FQNEAQ (reference sequence). Trimming removed 5 bases at V and 3 bases at J, with 13 bases between. The CDR3 coding sequence is TGTGCCAGCAGCCTCCGGGAGACCGAAGAGACCCAGTACTTC. Its protein product is CASSLRETEETQYF.

This clonotype was counted ten times or more. The CDR3 sequence: CASSLQGASSYNEQFF. The CDR3 nucleotides read TGTGCCAGCAGCTTACAGGGGGCGAGCTCCTACAATGAGCAGTTCTTC. The chain recombines TRBV7-3 with TRBJ2-1; 8 positions agree with TRBD1. V shed 2 bases, J shed 0 bases, and the junction held 3 bases outside the gene matches. The germline gives CDR1 SGHTA, CDR2 FQGTGA. This CDR3 is built from 16 residues.

This clonotype was picked up many times. The V and J genes are TRBV20-1 and TRBJ2-7; TRBD1 might be the D (5 bases). The CDR3 totals 13 residues. In germline, CDR1 is DFQATT, CDR2 SNEGSKA (reference sequence). V was cut by 4 bases and J by 3 bases, with 13 bases left in between. The CDR3 DNA is TGCAGTGCTAAAGGGGCCTACTTCTACGAGCAGTACTTC. The encoded protein is CSAKGAYFYEQYF.

This clonotype was counted ten times or more. The chain links TRBV9 to TRBJ2-5; 9 positions match TRBD1. Germline-derived CDR1 and CDR2 are SGDLS and YYNGEE. The CDR3 contains 15 residues. J lost 4 bases, V lost 0 bases, and 4 bases had no gene match. The CDR3 nucleotides read TGTGCCAGCAGCGTAGGACAGGGGGGCCCAGAGACCCAGTACTTC. As protein: CASSVGQGGPETQYF.

This rearrangement joins TRBV2 to TRBJ1-1; perhaps TRBD1 as D (6 bases). Germline CDR1 reads SNHLY; CDR2 reads FYNNEI. Trimming removed 8 bases from V and 1 base from J, with 8 bases in between. The CDR3 is 12 amino acids. CDR3 nucleotide sequence: TGTGCCAGCTTGGACAGGAACACTGAAGCTTTCTTT. It specifies CASLDRNTEAFF.

The sample holds one count of this clonotype. The V call is TRBV9, the J call TRBJ2-2, with D possibly being TRBD2 (6 bases). The germline V gene encodes CDR1 SGDLS and CDR2 YYNGEE. The CDR3 is 16 amino acids. The V end was cut by 0 bases, the J end by 2 bases, with 11 bases between. In nucleotides, the CDR3 is TGTGCCAGCAGCGTAGGTGGCGGGACTAACACCGGGGAGCTGTTTTTT. It translates to CASSVGGGTNTGELFF.

The table lists this clonotype with many counts. The chain employs TRBV7-6 and TRBJ1-1; weak D call: TRBD1 (6 bases). With 5 bases removed from V and 1 base from J, the gap between germline ends came to 20 bases. Germline CDR1 SGHVS, CDR2 FNYEAQ. The CDR3 has 17 amino acids. CDR3 nucleotide sequence: TGTGCCAGCAGCGCCGACATAGGGGGACACCCGAACACTGAAGCTTTCTTT. As protein: CASSADIGGHPNTEAFF.

This clonotype was detected only a few times. This chain uses TRBV4-2 with TRBJ2-3; 7 nucleotides match TRBD2. Germline lookup yields CDR1 LGHNA and CDR2 YNFKEQ. CDR3 length: 16 amino acids. Trimming at V came to 0 bases and at J to 0 bases, leaving 3 bases not matched to a gene. The CDR3 sequence is CASSQDPAGSTDTQYF. CDR3 bases: TGTGCCAGCAGCCAAGATCCAGCGGGGAGCACAGATACGCAGTATTTT.

This clonotype was counted many times. The V call is TRBV3-1, the J call TRBJ2-7; TRBD2 agrees at 15 bases. The germline CDR1 and CDR2 sequences are LGHDT and YNNKEL (reference sequence). The CDR3 runs 16 residues. Trimming cost V 5 bases and J 4 bases; bases outside gene matches: 6. DNA of the CDR3: TGTGCCAGCAGCGCCGGGACTAGCGGGGGGATATACGAGCAGTACTTC. It codes for CASSAGTSGGIYEQYF.

This clonotype was picked up many times. This chain connects TRBV28 to TRBJ2-5; 7 positions agree with TRBD1. With V trimmed by 4 bases and J by 1 base, 6 bases remained unmatched. CDR1 is MDHEN and CDR2 is SYDVKM in the germline V gene. The CDR3 runs 15 residues. The CDR3 loop reads CASSSRDRFQETQYF. Written as DNA, the CDR3 is TGTGCCAGCAGTTCCCGGGACAGATTCCAAGAGACCCAGTACTTC.

This clonotype was seen at least ten times. The V gene is TRBV24-1, the J gene TRBJ1-1, with 9 bases aligning to TRBD1. The V and J ends lost 5 bases and 9 bases, in that order; junction bases with no gene match: 9. The CDR3 has 14 amino acids. CDR1 and CDR2 from the germline V gene are KGHDR and SFDVKD. CDR3 protein: CATSGPRDRDKAFF. CDR3 DNA: TGTGCCACCAGTGGCCCCCGGGACAGGGATAAAGCTTTCTTT.

This clonotype was seen ten or more times. The genes are TRBV7-9 and TRBJ1-6, with D unresolved. Trimming removed 1 base at V and 9 bases at J, with 4 bases between. The CDR3 extends over 12 amino acids. Per germline, CDR1 SEHNR and CDR2 FQNEAQ (reference sequence). The CDR3 nucleotides read TGTGCCAGCAGCTTAGATGGTTCACCCCTCCACTTT. This translates into CASSLDGSPLHF.

The V gene is TRBV6-2 or TRBV6-3, the J gene TRBJ1-1; a weak D match, TRBD1 (5 bases). Germline V gene lookup returns CDR1 MNHEY and CDR2 SVGEGT. Trimming shortened V by 6 bases and J by 2 bases, and 16 bases separated the two germline ends. The CDR3 totals 15 residues. The CDR3 DNA follows: TGTGCCAGCAGCACCCTGGCGGGGGTAAACACTGAAGCTTTCTTT. Residues: CASSTLAGVNTEAFF.

This clonotype was seen once. The V and J genes are TRBV6-5 and TRBJ2-2; D not resolved. Germline loops: CDR1 MNHEY, CDR2 SVGAGI. V was pared by 4 bases and J by 5 bases, with 8 bases between. There are 13 residues in the CDR3. The CDR3 reads CASSSTPTGELFF. In DNA form, the CDR3 reads TGTGCCAGCAGTTCGACACCGACCGGGGAGCTGTTTTTT.

This clonotype occurred a few times. One base away lies a much larger clone, so this may be a sequencing read error. The rearrangement joins TRBV6-5 to TRBJ2-7, with D possibly matching TRBD1 (5 bases). Germline V gene sequence: CDR1 MNHEY, CDR2 SVGAGI. V lost 1 base to trimming and J lost 5 bases, with 15 bases between them. The CDR3 loop spans 15 amino acids. The CDR3 region has the DNA TGTGCCAGCAGTTACTTCTCCCCAGGGTCCCACGAGCAGTACTTC. This sequence encodes CASSYFSPGSHEQYF.

This clonotype came up many times. The genes are TRBV5-6 and TRBJ2-4; 10 nucleotides match TRBD1. The length of the CDR3 is 15 residues. CDR1 is SGHDT, CDR2 YYEEEE, per germline. With 4 bases clipped from V and 3 bases from J, the junction kept 4 bases outside the gene matches. The CDR3 protein is CASSRQGAVKNIQYF. In DNA, the CDR3 is TGTGCCAGCAGCAGACAGGGGGCCGTCAAAAACATTCAGTACTTC.

This clonotype was detected ten times or more. The chain joins TRBV7-8 to TRBJ1-5, with a weak D call TRBD1 (5 bases). Looked up from germline, CDR1 is SGHVS and CDR2 is FQNEAQ. The CDR3 consists of 15 residues. The V and J ends lost 4 bases and 5 bases respectively, with 15 bases between them. The DNA of the CDR3 is TGTGCCAGCAGCTATCAATCGGGGGGTCATCAGCCCCAGCATTTT. This codes for CASSYQSGGHQPQHF.

This clonotype occurred many times. This chain connects TRBV3-1 to TRBJ1-1; the D gene is possibly TRBD1 (5 bases). In germline, CDR1 is LGHDT, CDR2 YNNKEL (reference sequence). The CDR3 spans 14 residues. Trimming stripped 4 bases from V and 2 bases from J, with 11 bases between. The CDR3 nucleotides are TGTGCCAGCAGCCCCCGGGGCAGTAACACTGAAGCTTTCTTT. It encodes CASSPRGSNTEAFF.

Many counts were recorded for this clonotype. A read error may account for a junction end that differs from germline. The V gene is TRBV7-7, the J gene TRBJ2-2; D is possibly TRBD2 (5 bases). CDR1 SSHAT and CDR2 FNYEAQ come from the germline V gene (reference sequence). CDR3 length: 15 residues. The CDR3 region is CASSPVRVDTGELFF. As DNA, the CDR3 is TGTGCTAGCAGCCCTGTGAGGGTGGACACCGGGGAGCTGTTTTTT.

This clonotype was counted many times. The V gene is TRBV10-2, the J gene TRBJ1-1, with 8 bases that match TRBD1. The ends lost 3 bases at V and 6 bases at J; junction bases unmatched: 12. Per germline, CDR1 WSHSY and CDR2 SAAADI. CDR3 length: 16 amino acids. The CDR3 here is CASSDPGTGGSPEAFF. CDR3 bases: TGCGCCAGCAGTGATCCCGGGACAGGTGGGTCGCCTGAAGCTTTCTTT.

At least ten counts were recorded for this clonotype. The chain carries TRBV10-2 and TRBJ2-3; 8 nucleotides line up with TRBD2. Looked up from germline, CDR1 is WSHSY and CDR2 is SAAADI. The J segment lost 4 bases and the V segment lost 8 bases, leaving 14 bases of the junction unmatched. The CDR3 has 16 residues. The CDR3 sequence is CASGPKKLAAADTQYF. In nucleotides, the CDR3 is TGCGCCAGCGGTCCAAAGAAACTAGCGGCGGCAGATACGCAGTATTTT.

The rearrangement joins TRBV19 to TRBJ2-1; the D gene is possibly TRBD2 (6 bases). The ends were cut back, 2 bases at V and 8 bases at J, with 16 bases in the middle. This CDR3 contains 15 residues. The germline V gene encodes CDR1 LNHDA and CDR2 SQIVND (reference sequence). The CDR3 loop is CASSISGRLRDEQFF. The CDR3 region has the DNA TGTGCCAGTAGTATATCCGGGAGACTCAGGGATGAGCAGTTCTTC. The whole variable domain, filled in from reference TRBV19 and TRBJ2-1, reads DGGITQSPKYLFRKEGQNVTLSCEQNLNHDAMYWYRQDPGQGLRLIYYSQIVNDFQKGDIAEGYSVSREKKESFPLTVTSAQKNPTAFYLCASSISGRLRDEQFFGPGTRLTVL.